This T cell receptor (beta chain) was recovered during a study of monozygotic twins with inflammatory bowel disease (dated by TCRdb to the late 2010s). Notes on the research overall: The full study comprised some 30 monozygotic twin pairs: nine German pairs (four IBD-concordant, five IBD-discordant) and 19 IBD-discordant Danish pairs. Each individual had, on average, about 151 000 unique TCRalpha sequences and 181 000 unique TCRbeta sequences available for analysis. Within discordant pairs, disease-associated traits were sought mainly by comparing IBD patients with their genetically identical healthy co-twins.

From each donor, an approximately 2.5 ml peripheral blood sample was drawn into PAXgene tubes and stored at -80 degrees C. Without T cell sorting, total RNA was isolated from whole blood using the PAXgene blood miRNA kit on an automated QIAcube. Peripheral blood from monozygotic twin pairs who were concordant or discordant for inflammatory bowel disease underwent deep TCRalpha and TCRbeta repertoire profiling using unique molecular barcoding. For every twin pair, smoking habits were documented, and each individual was categorised as a current, former or never smoker. Overall study results and their limits: Compared with healthy twins, IBD patients had fewer clonotypes in common with other individuals, a difference most pronounced in patients showing signs of disease activity. Concordant and discordant twins showed no difference in repertoire similarity, possibly because of limited statistical power. Differing immunosuppressive treatments among patients may have added background noise and inter-individual variability to the repertoires. No single strong signal or clonotype linked to IBD turned up in the results, so the idea that one exists was not supported. Distinction between different T cell subtypes could not be achieved in the analysis. Measured by the inverse Simpson index, TCRbeta repertoire diversity was lower in IBD patients than in their healthy co-twins.

A remark on this clonotype: The antigen it recognizes is unknown.

The protocol used for the library was 5' RACE. Preparation of each TCR library used approximately 3,200 ng of total RNA. For each sample, cDNA was synthesized in eight separate reactions using SMARTScribe reverse transcriptase. During cDNA synthesis, template switching was used to introduce unique molecular identifiers that contained a 6-nucleotide sample barcode. TCRalpha and TCRbeta cDNA was amplified in two nested PCRs of 16 and 9 cycles, and bead purification was carried out after each PCR. Before amplification, the cDNA was both treated with uracil DNA-glycosylase and purified with the QIAquick PCR purification kit. The second PCR added Illumina TruSeq-compatible adapters along with sample-specific barcodes. TapeStation and Qubit were used to check library quality and concentration, and 4 to 6.5 ng of each library went into the pool. The pooled libraries were sequenced with 2 x 100 bp reads and custom sequencing primers on an Illumina HiSeq2500 single-index Rapid Run. The study's processing was this. MiGEC version 1.2.6 was used for UMI-based consensus assembly to correct PCR and sequencing errors. V(D)J alignment, clonotype assembly and CDR3 extraction were performed with MiXCR version 2.1.1. Gene usage, clonotype sharing and MAIT/NKT TCR abundance were normalised by analysing the top 1000, 10 000 and 20 000 clonotypes per sample. After downsampling to 27 000 UMIs, diversity was calculated as the inverse Simpson index using the vegan R package. Statistical testing used paired Mann-Whitney U tests on the discordant twin pairs and applied Benjamini-Hochberg correction for multiple testing. TCRdb reprocessed the reads and assigns one entry to each CDR3 protein sequence, leaving out DNA. Clone size and V and J calls follow TCRdb, not the original study. This sample's listing comprises about 350,000 distinct CDR3 sequences. Under 2.5% of the sample belongs to the ten largest clones.

The CDR3 goes from the cysteine to the phenylalanine over 16 residues. DNA for this receptor is not on file. The chain uses TRBV12-3 or TRBV12-4 and TRBJ2-2; TCRdb proposes TRBD1, but this gene call is untestable without DNA. The TCR was taken from a human donor with ulcerative colitis or Crohn's disease, or a healthy co-twin of an affected twin (not recorded which). The sample was blood. The CDR3: CASSLDRASYTGELFF.